The text below deals with one T cell receptor (beta chain). The antigen remains unidentified. This sample was included in a study of identifying expanded T cells in peripheral blood. Overall study results and limits: About 1.2 clones differed between technical replicates, versus roughly 17 and 20 over time. Clone count variance between roughly 2-week samples rose with total template count.

Collection occurred without any documented infections or immune events in donors. V lost 3 bases to trimming and J lost 2 bases; unmatched junction nucleotides: 9. The CDR3 is 17 amino acids. CDR1 is KGHSH, CDR2 LQKENI, per germline. Method: immunoSEQ multiplex PCR; TCRdb's copy keeps in-frame clones and lacks some. The table records 80,000 to 90,000 clones, around 85% of them present only once. Sample: blood. This chain connects TRBV18 to TRBJ1-5, with 8 bases fitting TRBD1. The source of this sequence is a person aged 18 to 75 in good health. The CDR3 sequence: CASSPTDAGGGNQPQHF. The CDR3 DNA reads as TGTGCCAGCTCACCTACCGATGCAGGGGGCGGCAATCAGCCCCAGCATTTT.